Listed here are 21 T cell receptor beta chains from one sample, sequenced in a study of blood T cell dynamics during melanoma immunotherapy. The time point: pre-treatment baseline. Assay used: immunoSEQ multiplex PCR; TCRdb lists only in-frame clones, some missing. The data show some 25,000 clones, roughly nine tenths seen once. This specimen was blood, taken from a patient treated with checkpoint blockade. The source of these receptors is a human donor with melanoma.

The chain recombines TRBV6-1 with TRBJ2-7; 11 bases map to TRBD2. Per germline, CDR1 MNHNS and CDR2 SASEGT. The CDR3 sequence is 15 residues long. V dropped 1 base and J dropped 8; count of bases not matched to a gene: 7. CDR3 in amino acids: CASSEGLAGGLKQYF. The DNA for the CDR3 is TGTGCCAGCAGTGAAGGTCTAGCGGGAGGACTCAAGCAGTACTTC.

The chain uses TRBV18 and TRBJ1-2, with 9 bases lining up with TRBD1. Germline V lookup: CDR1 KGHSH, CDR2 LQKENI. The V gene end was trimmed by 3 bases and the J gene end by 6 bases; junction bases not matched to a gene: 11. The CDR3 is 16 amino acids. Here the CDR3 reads CASSPGQGTQRDGYTF. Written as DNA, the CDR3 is TGTGCCAGCTCACCGGGACAGGGCACCCAAAGGGATGGCTACACCTTC. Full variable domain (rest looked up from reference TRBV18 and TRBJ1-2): NAGVMQNPRHLVRRRGQEARLRCSPMKGHSHVYWYRQLPEEGLKFMVYLQKENIIDESGMPKERFSAEFPKEGPSILRIQQVVRGDSAAYFCASSPGQGTQRDGYTFGSGTRLTVV.

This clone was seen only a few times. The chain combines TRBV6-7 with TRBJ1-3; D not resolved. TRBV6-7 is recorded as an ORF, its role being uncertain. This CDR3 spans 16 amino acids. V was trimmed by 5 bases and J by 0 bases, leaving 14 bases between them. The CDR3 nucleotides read TGTGCCAGCAGTACTGACGGCAACTCCTCTGGAAACACCATATATTTT. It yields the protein CASSTDGNSSGNTIYF.

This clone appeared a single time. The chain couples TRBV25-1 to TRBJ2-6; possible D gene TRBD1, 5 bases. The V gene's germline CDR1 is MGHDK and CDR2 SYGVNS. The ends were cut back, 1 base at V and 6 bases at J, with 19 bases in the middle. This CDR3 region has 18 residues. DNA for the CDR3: TGTGCCAGCAGTGAATCGGGCAGGGTCTATTGGGAGGCCAACGTCCTGACTTTC. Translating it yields CASSESGRVYWEANVLTF.

This CDR3 is CASTGGEWETQYF. The CDR3 DNA is TGTGCCAGCACAGGGGGGGAATGGGAGACCCAGTACTTC. The rearrangement links TRBV11-1 to TRBJ2-5; possibly TRBD1 or TRBD2 for D (7 bases each). Germline-derived CDR1 and CDR2 are SGHAT and FQDESV (reference sequence). Trimming removed 7 bases from V and 5 bases from J, with 14 bases in between. CDR3 length equals 13 residues. Complete variable domain (other parts from reference TRBV11-1 and TRBJ2-5): EAEVAQSPRYKITEKSQAVAFWCDPISGHATLYWYRQILGQGPELLVQFQDESVVDDSQLPKDRFSAERLKGVDSTLKIQPAELGDSAMYLCASTGGEWETQYFGPGTRLLVL.

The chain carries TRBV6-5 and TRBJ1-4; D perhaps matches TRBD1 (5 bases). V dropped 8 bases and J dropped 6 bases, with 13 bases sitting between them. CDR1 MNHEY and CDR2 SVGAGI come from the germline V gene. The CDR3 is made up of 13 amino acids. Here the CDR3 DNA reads TGTGCCAGCGGTCGGGGGGTCGATGAAAAACTGTTTTTT. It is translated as CASGRGVDEKLFF.

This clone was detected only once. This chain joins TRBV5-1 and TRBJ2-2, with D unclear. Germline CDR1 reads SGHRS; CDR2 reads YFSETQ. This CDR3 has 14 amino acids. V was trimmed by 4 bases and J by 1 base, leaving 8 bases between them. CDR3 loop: CASSTYMNTGELFF. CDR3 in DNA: TGCGCCAGCAGCACCTACATGAACACCGGGGAGCTGTTTTTT.

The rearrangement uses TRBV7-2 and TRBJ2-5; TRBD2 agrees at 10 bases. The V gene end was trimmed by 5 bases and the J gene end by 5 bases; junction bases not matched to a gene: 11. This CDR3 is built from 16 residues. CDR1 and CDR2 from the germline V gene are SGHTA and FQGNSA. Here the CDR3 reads CASSRSLAGVGETQYF. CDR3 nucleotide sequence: TGTGCCAGCAGCCGGTCGCTAGCGGGAGTTGGGGAGACCCAGTACTTC. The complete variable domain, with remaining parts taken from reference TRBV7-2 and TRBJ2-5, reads GAGVSQSPSNKVTEKGKDVELRCDPISGHTALYWYRQSLGQGLEFLIYFQGNSAPDKSGLPSDRFSAERTGGSVSTLTIQRTQQEDSAVYLCASSRSLAGVGETQYFGPGTRLLVL.

CDR3: CASSLTPGGDPNTEAFF. CDR3 DNA sequence: TGTGCCAGCAGCTTAACGCCCGGAGGGGACCCGAACACTGAAGCTTTCTTT. The rearrangement links TRBV7-9 to TRBJ1-1; a possible D gene is TRBD1 (5 bases). V was pared by 2 bases and J by 1 base, with 17 bases between. The CDR3 contains 17 residues. The germline gives CDR1 SEHNR, CDR2 FQNEAQ (reference sequence). Variable domain in full (rest from reference TRBV7-9 and TRBJ1-1): DTGVSQNPRHKITKRGQNVTFRCDPISEHNRLYWYRQTLGQGPEFLTYFQNEAQLEKSRLLSDRFSAERPKGSFSTLEIQRTEQGDSAMYLCASSLTPGGDPNTEAFFGQGTRLTVV.

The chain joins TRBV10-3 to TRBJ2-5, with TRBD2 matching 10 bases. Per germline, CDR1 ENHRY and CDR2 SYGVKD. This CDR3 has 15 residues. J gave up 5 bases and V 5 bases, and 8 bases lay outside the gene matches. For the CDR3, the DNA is TGTGCCATCAGTTACCTAGCGGGGGCGAGGGAGACCCAGTACTTC. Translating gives CAISYLAGARETQYF.

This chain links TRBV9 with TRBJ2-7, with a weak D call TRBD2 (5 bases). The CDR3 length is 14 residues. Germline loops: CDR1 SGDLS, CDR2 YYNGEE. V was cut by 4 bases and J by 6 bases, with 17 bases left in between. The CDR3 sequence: CASSPSGYPAEQYF. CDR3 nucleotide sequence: TGTGCCAGCAGCCCGTCGGGGTACCCGGCCGAGCAGTACTTC.

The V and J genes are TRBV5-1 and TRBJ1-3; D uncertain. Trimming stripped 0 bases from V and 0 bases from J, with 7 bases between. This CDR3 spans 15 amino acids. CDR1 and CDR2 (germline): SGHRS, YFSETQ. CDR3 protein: CASSLVAGSGNTIYF. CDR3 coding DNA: TGCGCCAGCAGCTTGGTGGCAGGCTCTGGAAACACCATATATTTT.

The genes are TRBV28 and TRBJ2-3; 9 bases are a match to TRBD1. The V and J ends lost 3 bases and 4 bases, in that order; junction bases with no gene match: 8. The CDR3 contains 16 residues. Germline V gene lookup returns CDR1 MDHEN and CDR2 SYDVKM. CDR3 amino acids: CASSFGTGRRADTQYF. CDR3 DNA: TGTGCCAGCAGTTTCGGGACAGGGAGAAGGGCAGATACGCAGTATTTT. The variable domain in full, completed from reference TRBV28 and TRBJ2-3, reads DVKVTQSSRYLVKRTGEKVFLECVQDMDHENMFWYRQDPGLGLRLIYFSYDVKMKEKGDIPEGYSVSREKKERFSLILESASTNQTSMYLCASSFGTGRRADTQYFGPGTRLTVL.

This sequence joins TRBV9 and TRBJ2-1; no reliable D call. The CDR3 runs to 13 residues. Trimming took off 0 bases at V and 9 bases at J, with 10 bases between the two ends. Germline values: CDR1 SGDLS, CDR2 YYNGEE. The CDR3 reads CASSVDLSGEQFF. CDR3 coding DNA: TGTGCCAGCAGCGTAGACCTTTCGGGTGAGCAGTTCTTC. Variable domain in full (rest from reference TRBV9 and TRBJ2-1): DSGVTQTPKHLITATGQRVTLRCSPRSGDLSVYWYQQSLDQGLQFLIQYYNGEERAKGNILERFSAQQFPDLHSELNLSSLELGDSALYFCASSVDLSGEQFFGPGTRLTVL.

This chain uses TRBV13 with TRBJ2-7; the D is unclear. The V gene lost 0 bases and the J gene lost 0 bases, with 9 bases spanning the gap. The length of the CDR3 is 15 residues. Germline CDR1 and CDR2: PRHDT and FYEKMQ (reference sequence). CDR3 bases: TGTGCCAGCAGCTTAGGGCCAGGAAACTCCTACGAGCAGTACTTC. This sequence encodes CASSLGPGNSYEQYF.

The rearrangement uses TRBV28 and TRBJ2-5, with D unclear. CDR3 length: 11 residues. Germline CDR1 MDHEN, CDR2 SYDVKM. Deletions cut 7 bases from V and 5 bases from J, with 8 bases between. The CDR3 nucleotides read TGTGCCAGCAATGGTTGGGAGACCCAGTACTTC. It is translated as CASNGWETQYF.

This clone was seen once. CDR3: CASSSTGSGPYEQYF. The CDR3 DNA sequence: TGTGCCAGCAGCTCAACAGGGTCGGGCCCCTACGAGCAGTACTTC. The rearrangement uses TRBV27 and TRBJ2-7, with a tentative D call TRBD1 (6 bases). The V gene's germline CDR1 is MNHEY and CDR2 SMNVEV (reference sequence). The CDR3 sequence is 15 residues long. V shed 6 bases and J shed 2 bases, with 17 bases lying between them.

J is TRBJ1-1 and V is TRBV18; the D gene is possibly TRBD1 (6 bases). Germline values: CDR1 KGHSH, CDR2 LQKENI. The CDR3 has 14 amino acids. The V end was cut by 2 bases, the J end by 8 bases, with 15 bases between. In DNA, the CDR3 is TGTGCCAGCTCACCAAGCAGAGGGGGTCTGGAAGCTTTCTTT. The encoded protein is CASSPSRGGLEAFF.

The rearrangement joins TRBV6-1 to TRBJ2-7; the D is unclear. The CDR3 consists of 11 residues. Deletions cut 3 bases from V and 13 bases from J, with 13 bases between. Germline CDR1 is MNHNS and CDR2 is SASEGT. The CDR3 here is CASSDEFRIYF. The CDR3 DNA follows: TGTGCCAGCAGTGACGAATTCCGGATCTACTTC.

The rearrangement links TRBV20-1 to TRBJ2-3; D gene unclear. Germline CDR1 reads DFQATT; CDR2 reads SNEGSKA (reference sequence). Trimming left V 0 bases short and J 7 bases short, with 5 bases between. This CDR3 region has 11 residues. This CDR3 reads CSAREDYTQYF. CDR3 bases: TGCAGTGCTAGAGAAGACTATACGCAGTATTTT.

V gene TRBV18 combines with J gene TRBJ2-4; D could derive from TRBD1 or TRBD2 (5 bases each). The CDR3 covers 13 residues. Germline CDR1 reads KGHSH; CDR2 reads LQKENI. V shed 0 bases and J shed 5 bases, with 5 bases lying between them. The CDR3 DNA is TGTGCCAGCTCACCACCGGGACAAAACATTCAGTACTTC. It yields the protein CASSPPGQNIQYF. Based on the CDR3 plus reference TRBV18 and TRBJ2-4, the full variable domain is NAGVMQNPRHLVRRRGQEARLRCSPMKGHSHVYWYRQLPEEGLKFMVYLQKENIIDESGMPKERFSAEFPKEGPSILRIQQVVRGDSAAYFCASSPPGQNIQYFGAGTRLSVL.